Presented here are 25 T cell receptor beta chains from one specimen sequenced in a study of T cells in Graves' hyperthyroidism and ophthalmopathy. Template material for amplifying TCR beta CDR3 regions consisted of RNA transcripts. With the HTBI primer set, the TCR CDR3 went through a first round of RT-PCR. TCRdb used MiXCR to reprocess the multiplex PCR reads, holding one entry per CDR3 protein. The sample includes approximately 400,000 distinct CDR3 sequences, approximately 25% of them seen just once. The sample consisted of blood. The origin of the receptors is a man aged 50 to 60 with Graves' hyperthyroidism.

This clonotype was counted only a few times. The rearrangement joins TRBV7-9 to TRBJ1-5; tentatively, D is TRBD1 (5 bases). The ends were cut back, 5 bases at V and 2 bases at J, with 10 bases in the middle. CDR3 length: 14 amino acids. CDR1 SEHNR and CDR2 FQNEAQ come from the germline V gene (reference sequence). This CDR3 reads CASSPGLGNQPQHF. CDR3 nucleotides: TGTGCCAGCAGCCCGGGACTTGGCAATCAGCCCCAGCATTTT.

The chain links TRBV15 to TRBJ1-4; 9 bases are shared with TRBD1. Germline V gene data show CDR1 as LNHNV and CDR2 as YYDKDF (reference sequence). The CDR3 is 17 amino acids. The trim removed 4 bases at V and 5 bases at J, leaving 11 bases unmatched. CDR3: CATSKERTGALNEKLFF. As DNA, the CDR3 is TGTGCCACCAGCAAGGAAAGGACAGGGGCTCTGAATGAAAAACTGTTTTTT.

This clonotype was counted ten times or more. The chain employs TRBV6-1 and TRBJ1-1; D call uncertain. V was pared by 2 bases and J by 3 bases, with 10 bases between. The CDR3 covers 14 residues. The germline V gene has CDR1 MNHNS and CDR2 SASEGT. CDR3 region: CASSEIGVHTEAFF. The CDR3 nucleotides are TGTGCCAGCAGTGAAATTGGGGTACACACTGAAGCTTTCTTT.

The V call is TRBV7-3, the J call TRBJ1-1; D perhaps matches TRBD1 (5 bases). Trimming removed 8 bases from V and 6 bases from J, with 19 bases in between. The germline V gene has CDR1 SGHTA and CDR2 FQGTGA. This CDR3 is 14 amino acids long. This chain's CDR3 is CASGPLGGTPEAFF. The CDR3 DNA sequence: TGTGCCAGCGGCCCCCTGGGGGGGACTCCTGAAGCTTTCTTT. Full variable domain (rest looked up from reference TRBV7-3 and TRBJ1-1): GAGVSQTPSNKVTEKGKYVELRCDPISGHTALYWYRQSLGQGPEFLIYFQGTGAADDSGLPNDRFFAVRPEGSVSTLKIQRTERGDSAVYLCASGPLGGTPEAFFGQGTRLTVV.

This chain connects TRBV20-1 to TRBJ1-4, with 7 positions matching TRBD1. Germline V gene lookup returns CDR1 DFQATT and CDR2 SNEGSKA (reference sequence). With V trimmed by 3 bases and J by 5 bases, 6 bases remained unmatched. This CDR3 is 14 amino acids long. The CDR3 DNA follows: TGCAGTGCTAGGTTCGCAGGGGGGAATGAAAAACTGTTTTTT. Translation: CSARFAGGNEKLFF.

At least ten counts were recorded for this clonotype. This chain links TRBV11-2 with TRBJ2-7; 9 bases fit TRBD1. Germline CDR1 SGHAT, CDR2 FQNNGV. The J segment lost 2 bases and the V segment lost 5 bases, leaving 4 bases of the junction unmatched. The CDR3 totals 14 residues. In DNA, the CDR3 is TGTGCCAGCAGCGTTGACAGGGGGGCCTACGAGCAGTACTTC. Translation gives CASSVDRGAYEQYF.

Here the CDR3 reads CASSYGRGGVGETQYF. The DNA of the CDR3 is TGTGCCAGCAGTTACGGACGCGGGGGGGTGGGAGAGACCCAGTACTTC. The chain couples TRBV6-2 or TRBV6-3 to TRBJ2-5, with 9 nucleotides matching TRBD2. With V trimmed by 2 bases and J by 4 bases, 8 bases remained unmatched. Germline V gene data show CDR1 as MNHEY and CDR2 as SVGEGT. This CDR3 spans 16 amino acids.

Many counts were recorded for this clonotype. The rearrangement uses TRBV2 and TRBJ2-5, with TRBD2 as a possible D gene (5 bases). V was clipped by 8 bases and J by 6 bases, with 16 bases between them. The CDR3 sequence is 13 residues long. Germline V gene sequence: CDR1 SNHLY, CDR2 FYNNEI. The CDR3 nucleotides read TGTGCCAGCCTGGGTGAGAGGGAACAGACCCAGTACTTC. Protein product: CASLGEREQTQYF.

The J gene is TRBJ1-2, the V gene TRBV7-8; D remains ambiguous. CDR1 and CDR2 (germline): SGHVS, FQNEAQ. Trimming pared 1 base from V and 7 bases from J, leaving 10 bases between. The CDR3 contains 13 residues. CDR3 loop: CASSLDPGVGYTF. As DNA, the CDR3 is TGTGCCAGCAGCTTAGACCCGGGCGTTGGCTACACCTTC.

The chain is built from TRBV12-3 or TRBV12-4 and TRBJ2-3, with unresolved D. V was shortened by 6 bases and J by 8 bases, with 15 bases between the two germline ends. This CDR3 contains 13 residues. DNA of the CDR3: TGTGCCAGCAGCCCTCGGGCCCGAGGTACGCAGTATTTT. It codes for CASSPRARGTQYF.

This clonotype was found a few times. The CDR3 DNA reads as TGCAGTGCTAGAAAAAAGCGGGAGGTCTTTACAAGTTTCTACGAGCAGTACTTC. Protein sequence: CSARKKREVFTSFYEQYF. The chain is built from TRBV20-1 and TRBJ2-7; 9 nucleotides align to TRBD2. V gave up 2 bases and J gave up 3 bases; unmatched junction bases: 17. Germline lookup yields CDR1 DFQATT and CDR2 SNEGSKA (reference sequence). The CDR3 has 18 residues.

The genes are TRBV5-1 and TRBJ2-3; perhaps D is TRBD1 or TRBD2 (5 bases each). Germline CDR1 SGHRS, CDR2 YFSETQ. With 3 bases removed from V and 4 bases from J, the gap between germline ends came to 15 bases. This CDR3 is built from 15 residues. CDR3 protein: CASSSTGATADTQYF. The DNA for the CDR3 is TGCGCCAGCAGCTCCACCGGGGCCACCGCAGATACGCAGTATTTT.

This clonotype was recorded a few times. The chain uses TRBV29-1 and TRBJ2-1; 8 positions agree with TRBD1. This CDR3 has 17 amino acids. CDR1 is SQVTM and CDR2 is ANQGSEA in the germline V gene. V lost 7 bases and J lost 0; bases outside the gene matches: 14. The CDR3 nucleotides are TGCAGCGCCTCCGAGGGTCTACAGGGGGGCTCCTACAATGAGCAGTTCTTC. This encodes CSASEGLQGGSYNEQFF.

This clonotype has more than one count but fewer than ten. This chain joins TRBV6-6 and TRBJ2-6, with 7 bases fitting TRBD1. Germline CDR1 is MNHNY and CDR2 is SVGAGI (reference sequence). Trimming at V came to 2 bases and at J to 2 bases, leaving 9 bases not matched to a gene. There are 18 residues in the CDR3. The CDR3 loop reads CASSYLNPGTAGANVLTF. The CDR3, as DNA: TGTGCCAGCAGTTACCTAAATCCCGGGACAGCTGGGGCCAACGTCCTGACTTTC.

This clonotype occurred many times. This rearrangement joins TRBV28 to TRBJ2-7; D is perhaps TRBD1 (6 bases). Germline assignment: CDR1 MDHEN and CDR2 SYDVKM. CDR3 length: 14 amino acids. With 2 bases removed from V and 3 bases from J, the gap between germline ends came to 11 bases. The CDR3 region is CASSLIPGVYEQYF. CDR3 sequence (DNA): TGTGCCAGCAGTTTAATACCAGGGGTCTACGAGCAGTACTTC.

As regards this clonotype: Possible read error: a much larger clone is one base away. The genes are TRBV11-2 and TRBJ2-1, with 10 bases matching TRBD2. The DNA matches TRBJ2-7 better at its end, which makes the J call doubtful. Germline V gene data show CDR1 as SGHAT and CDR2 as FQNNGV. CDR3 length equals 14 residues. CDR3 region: CASSRTSGNNEQYF. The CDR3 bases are TGTGCCAGCAGCCGGACTAGCGGTAACAATGAGCAGTACTTC.

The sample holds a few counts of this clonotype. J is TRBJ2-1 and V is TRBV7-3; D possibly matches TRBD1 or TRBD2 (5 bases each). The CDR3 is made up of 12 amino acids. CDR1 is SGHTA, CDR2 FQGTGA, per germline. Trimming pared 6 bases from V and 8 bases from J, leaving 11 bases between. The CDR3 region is CASSHGGDEQFF. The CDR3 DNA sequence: TGTGCCAGCAGTCATGGGGGAGATGAGCAGTTCTTC.

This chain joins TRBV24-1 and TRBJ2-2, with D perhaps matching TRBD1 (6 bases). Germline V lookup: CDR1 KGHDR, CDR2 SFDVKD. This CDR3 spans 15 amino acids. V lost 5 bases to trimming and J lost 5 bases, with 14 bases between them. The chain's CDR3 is CATSVSGAGTGELFF. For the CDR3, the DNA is TGTGCCACCAGTGTATCAGGGGCTGGTACCGGGGAGCTGTTTTTT.

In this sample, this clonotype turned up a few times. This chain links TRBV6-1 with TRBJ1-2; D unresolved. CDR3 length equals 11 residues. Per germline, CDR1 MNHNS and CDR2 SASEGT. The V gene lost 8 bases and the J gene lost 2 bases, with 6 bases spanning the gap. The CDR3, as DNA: TGTGCCAGCCGGAGAAACTATGGCTACACCTTC. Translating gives CASRRNYGYTF.

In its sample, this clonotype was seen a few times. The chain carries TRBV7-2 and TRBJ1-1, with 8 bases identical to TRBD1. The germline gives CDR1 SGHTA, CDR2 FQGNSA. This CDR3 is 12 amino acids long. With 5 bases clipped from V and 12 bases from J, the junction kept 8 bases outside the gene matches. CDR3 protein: CASSDGQGGSFF. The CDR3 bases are TGTGCCAGCAGCGACGGACAGGGTGGGTCTTTCTTT.

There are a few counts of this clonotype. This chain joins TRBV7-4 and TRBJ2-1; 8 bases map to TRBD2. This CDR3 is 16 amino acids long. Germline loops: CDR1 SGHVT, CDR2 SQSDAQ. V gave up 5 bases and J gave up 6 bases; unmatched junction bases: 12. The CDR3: CASSEPREGRSNEQFF. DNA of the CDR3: TGTGCCAGCAGCGAGCCCCGGGAGGGGAGGTCCAATGAGCAGTTCTTC.

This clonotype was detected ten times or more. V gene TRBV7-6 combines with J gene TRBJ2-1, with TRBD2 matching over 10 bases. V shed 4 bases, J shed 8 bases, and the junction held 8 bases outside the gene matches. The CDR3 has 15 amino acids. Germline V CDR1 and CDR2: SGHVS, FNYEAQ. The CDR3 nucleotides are TGTGCCAGCAGCTGGTTAGCGGGAGGTCCCGATGAGCAGTTCTTC. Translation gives CASSWLAGGPDEQFF.

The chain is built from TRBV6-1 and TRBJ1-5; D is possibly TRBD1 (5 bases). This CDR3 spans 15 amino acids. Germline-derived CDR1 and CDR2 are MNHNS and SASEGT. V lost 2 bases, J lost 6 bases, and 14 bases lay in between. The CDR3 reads CASSETNRGAQPQHF. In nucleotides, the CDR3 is TGTGCCAGCAGTGAAACTAACAGAGGGGCTCAGCCCCAGCATTTT.

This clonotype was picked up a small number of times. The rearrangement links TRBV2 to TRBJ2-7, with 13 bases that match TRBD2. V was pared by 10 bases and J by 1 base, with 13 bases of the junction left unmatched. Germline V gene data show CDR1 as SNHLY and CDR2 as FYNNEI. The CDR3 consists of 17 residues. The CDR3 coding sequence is TGTGCCACCCTCCCTGGAGGGACTAGCGGGACATCCTACGAGCAGTACTTC. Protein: CATLPGGTSGTSYEQYF.

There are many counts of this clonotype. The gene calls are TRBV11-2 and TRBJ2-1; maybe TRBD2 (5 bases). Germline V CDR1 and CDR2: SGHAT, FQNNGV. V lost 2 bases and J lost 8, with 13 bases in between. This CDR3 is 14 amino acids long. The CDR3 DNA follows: TGTGCCAGCAGCTTAACTAGGCCGGGCCATGAGCAGTTCTTC. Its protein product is CASSLTRPGHEQFF.